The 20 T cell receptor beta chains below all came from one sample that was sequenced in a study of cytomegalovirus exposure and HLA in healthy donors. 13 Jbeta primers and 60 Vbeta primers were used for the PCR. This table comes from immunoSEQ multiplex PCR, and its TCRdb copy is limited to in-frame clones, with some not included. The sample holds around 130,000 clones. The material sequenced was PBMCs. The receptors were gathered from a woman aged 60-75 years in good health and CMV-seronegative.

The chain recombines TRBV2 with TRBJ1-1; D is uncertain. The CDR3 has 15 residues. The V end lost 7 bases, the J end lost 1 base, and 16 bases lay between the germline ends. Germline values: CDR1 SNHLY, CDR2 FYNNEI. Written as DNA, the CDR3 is TGTGCCAGCACCCGGGATGGAGGTCAGAACACTGAAGCTTTCTTT. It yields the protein CASTRDGGQNTEAFF.

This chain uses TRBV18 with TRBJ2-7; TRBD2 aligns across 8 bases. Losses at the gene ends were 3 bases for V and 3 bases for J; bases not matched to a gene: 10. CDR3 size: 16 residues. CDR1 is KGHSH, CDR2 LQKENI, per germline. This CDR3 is CASSPSSAGGNYEQYF. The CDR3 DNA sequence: TGTGCCAGCTCACCCTCCTCCGCGGGAGGAAACTACGAGCAGTACTTC.

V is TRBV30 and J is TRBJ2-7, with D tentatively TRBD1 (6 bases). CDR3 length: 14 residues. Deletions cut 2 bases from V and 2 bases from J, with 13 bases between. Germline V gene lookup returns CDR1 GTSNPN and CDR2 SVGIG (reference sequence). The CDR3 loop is CAWSYRVPTYEQYF. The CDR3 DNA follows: TGTGCCTGGAGTTACAGGGTTCCGACCTACGAGCAGTACTTC.

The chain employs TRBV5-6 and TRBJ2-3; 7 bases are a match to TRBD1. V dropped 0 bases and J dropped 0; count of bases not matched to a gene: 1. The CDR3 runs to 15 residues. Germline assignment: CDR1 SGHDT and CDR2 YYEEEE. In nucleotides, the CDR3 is TGTGCCAGCAGCTTGGACAGGGGTAGCACAGATACGCAGTATTTT. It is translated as CASSLDRGSTDTQYF.

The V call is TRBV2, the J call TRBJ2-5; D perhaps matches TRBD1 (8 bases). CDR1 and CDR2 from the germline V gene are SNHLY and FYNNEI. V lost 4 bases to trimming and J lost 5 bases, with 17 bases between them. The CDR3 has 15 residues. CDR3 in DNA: TGTGCCAGCAGTGGAGGGGACAGGCGGGGGGAGACCCAGTACTTC. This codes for CASSGGDRRGETQYF. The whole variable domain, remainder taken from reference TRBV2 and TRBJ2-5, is EPEVTQTPSHQVTQMGQEVILRCVPISNHLYFYWYRQILGQKVEFLVSFYNNEISEKSEIFDDQFSVERPDGSNFTLKIRSTKLEDSAMYFCASSGGDRRGETQYFGPGTRLLVL.

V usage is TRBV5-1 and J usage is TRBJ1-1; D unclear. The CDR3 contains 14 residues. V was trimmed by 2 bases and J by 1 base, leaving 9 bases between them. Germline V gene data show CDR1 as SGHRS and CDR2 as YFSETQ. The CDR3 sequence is CASSLIGENTEAFF. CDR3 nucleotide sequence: TGCGCCAGCAGCTTAATCGGGGAGAACACTGAAGCTTTCTTT.

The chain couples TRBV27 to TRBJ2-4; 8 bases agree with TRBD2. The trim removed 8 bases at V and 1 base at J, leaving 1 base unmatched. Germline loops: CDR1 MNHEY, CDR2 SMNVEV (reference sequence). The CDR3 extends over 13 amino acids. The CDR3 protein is CASASGAKNIQYF. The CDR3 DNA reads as TGTGCCAGCGCTAGCGGGGCCAAAAACATTCAGTACTTC.

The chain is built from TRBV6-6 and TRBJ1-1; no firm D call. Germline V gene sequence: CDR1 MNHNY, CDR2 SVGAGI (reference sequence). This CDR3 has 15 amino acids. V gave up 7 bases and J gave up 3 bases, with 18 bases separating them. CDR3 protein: CASTPGIGRDTEAFF. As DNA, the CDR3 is TGTGCCAGCACCCCCGGAATTGGCCGGGACACTGAAGCTTTCTTT.

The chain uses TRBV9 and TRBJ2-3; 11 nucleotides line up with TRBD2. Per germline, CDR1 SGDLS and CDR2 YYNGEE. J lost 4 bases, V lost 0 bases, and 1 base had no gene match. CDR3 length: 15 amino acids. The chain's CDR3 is CASSVGSGRADTQYF. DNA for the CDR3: TGTGCCAGCAGCGTAGGTAGCGGGAGGGCAGATACGCAGTATTTT.

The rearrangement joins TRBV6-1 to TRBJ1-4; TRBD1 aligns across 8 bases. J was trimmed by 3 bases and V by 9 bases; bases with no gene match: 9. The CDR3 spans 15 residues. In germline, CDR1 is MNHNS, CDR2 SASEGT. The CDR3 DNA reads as TGTGCCAGTTGGACAGGGAGAGGGGCTAATGAAAAACTGTTTTTT. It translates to CASWTGRGANEKLFF.

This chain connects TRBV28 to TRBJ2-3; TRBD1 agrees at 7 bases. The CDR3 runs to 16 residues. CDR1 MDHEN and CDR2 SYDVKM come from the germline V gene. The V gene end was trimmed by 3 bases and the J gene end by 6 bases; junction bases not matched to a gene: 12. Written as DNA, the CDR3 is TGTGCCAGCAGTTTCAGGGACAGACGATTCTGGGATACGCAGTATTTT. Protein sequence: CASSFRDRRFWDTQYF. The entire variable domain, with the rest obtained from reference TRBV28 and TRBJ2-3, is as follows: DVKVTQSSRYLVKRTGEKVFLECVQDMDHENMFWYRQDPGLGLRLIYFSYDVKMKEKGDIPEGYSVSREKKERFSLILESASTNQTSMYLCASSFRDRRFWDTQYFGPGTRLTVL.

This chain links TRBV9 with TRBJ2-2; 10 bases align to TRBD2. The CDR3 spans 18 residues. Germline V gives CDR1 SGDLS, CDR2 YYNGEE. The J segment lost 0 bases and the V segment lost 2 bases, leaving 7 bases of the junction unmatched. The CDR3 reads CASSVTLAGAANTGELFF. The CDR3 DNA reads TGTGCCAGCAGCGTTACTCTAGCGGGGGCTGCGAACACCGGGGAGCTGTTTTTT.

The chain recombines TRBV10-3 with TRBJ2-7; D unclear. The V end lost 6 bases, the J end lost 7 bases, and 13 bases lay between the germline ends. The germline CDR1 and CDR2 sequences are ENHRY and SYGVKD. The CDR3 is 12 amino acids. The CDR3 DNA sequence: TGTGCCATCAGCTCCGAGTCCTTAGAGCAGTACTTC. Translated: CAISSESLEQYF.

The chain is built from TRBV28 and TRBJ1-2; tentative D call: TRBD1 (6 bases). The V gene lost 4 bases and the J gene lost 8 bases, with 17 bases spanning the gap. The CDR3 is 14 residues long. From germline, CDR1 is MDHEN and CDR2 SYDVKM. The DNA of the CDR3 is TGTGCCAGCAGTTCCAACGACAGGAGGAACGGCTACACCTTC. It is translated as CASSSNDRRNGYTF.

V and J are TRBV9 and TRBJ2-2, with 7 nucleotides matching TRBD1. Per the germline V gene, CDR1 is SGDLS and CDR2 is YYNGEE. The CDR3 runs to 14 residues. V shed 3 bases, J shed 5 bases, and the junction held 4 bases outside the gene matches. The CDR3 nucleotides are TGTGCCAGCAGCGGGGGGACAGCTACCGGGGAGCTGTTTTTT. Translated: CASSGGTATGELFF.

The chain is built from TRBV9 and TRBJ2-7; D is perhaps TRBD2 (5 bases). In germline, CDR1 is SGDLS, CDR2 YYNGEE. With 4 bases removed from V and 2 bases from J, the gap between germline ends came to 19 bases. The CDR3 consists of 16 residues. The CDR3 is CASSLDGLGEAYEQYF. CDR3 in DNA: TGTGCCAGCAGCTTAGATGGGTTGGGAGAGGCCTACGAGCAGTACTTC.

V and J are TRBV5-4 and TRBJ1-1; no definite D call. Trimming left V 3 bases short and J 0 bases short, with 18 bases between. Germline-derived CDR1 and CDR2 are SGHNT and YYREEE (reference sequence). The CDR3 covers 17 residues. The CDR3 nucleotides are TGTGCCAGCAGCTCGATGGGTCGGGAAATAATGAACACTGAAGCTTTCTTT. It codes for CASSSMGREIMNTEAFF.

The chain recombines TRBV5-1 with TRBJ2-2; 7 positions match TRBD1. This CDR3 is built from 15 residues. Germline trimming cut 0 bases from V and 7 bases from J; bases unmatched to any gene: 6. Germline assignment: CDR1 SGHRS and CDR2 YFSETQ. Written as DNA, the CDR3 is TGCGCCAGCAGCTTGGGGCCAGGGGGAGTCGGGGAGCTGTTTTTT. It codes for CASSLGPGGVGELFF.

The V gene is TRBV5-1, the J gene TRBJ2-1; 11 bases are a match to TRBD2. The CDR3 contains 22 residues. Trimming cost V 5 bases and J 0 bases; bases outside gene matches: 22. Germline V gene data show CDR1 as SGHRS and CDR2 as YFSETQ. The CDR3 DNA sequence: TGCGCCAGCAGTCAACCCACCCTTTCTGCTAGCGGGAGGACCAGCTCCTACAATGAGCAGTTCTTC. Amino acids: CASSQPTLSASGRTSSYNEQFF.

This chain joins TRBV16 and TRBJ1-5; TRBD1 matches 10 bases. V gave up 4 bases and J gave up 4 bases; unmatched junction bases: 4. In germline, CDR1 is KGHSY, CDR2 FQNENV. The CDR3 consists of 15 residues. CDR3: CASSPPGQGNQPQHF. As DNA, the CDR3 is TGTGCCAGCAGCCCCCCGGGACAGGGGAATCAGCCCCAGCATTTT.